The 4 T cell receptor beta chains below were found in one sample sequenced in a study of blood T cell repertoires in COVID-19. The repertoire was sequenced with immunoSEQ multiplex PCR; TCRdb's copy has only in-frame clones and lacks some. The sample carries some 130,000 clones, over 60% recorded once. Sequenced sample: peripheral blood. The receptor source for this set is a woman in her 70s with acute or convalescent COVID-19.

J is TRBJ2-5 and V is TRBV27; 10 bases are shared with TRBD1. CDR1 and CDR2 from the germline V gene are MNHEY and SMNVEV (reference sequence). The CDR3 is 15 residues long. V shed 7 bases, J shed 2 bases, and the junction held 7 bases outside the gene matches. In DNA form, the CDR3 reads TGTGCCAGCACTCCCGGACAGGGGGGACAAGAGACCCAGTACTTC. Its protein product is CASTPGQGGQETQYF.

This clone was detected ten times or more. Here the CDR3 reads CATTSSISNEQFF. Written as DNA, the CDR3 is TGTGCCACCACTTCATCGATCAGCAATGAGCAGTTCTTC. This rearrangement joins TRBV24-1 to TRBJ2-1; unclear D gene. V was cut by 8 bases and J by 6 bases, with 13 bases left in between. Germline values: CDR1 KGHDR, CDR2 SFDVKD. This CDR3 spans 13 amino acids.

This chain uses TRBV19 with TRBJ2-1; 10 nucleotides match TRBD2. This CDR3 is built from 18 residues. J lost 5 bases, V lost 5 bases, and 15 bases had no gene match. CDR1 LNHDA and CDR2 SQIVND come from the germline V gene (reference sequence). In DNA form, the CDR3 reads TGTGCCAGTAGTGGGGGGGGTCTAGCGGGAGCGGGGAACAATGAGCAGTTCTTC. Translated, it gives CASSGGGLAGAGNNEQFF. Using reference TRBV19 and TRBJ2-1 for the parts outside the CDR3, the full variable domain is DGGITQSPKYLFRKEGQNVTLSCEQNLNHDAMYWYRQDPGQGLRLIYYSQIVNDFQKGDIAEGYSVSREKKESFPLTVTSAQKNPTAFYLCASSGGGLAGAGNNEQFFGPGTRLTVL.

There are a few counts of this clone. CDR3 nucleotides: TGTGCCAGTAGTAGGAGCGGAGAAGAGACCCAGTACTTC. Translated: CASSRSGEETQYF. This rearrangement joins TRBV19 to TRBJ2-5, with a tentative D call TRBD2 (5 bases). CDR1 is LNHDA and CDR2 is SQIVND in the germline V gene (reference sequence). The V and J ends lost 4 bases and 3 bases respectively, with 9 bases between them. The CDR3 is made up of 13 amino acids.